These 7 T cell receptor beta chains originate from one sample sequenced in a study of blood T cell repertoires in COVID-19. Sequenced by immunoSEQ multiplex PCR; TCRdb stores in-frame clones only, minus some. The repertoire consists of 350,000 or so clones, with around 89% occurring once and the leading ten covering 6.5%. The sequenced material came from peripheral blood. The receptors here all came from a man between 18 and 29 years old with active or convalescent COVID-19.

The V and J genes are TRBV4-3 and TRBJ2-2, with TRBD1 matching over 8 bases. Trimming cost V 0 bases and J 5 bases; bases outside gene matches: 5. The germline CDR1 and CDR2 sequences are LGHNA and YSLEER. The CDR3 is made up of 16 amino acids. CDR3 region: CASSQDWQGATGELFF. For the CDR3, the DNA is TGCGCCAGCAGCCAAGATTGGCAGGGGGCGACCGGGGAGCTGTTTTTT.

V usage is TRBV3-1 (or the pseudogene TRBV3-2) and J usage is TRBJ2-1, with a weak D call TRBD2 (7 bases). This CDR3 spans 15 amino acids. The V end was cut by 4 bases, the J end by 8 bases, with 18 bases between. CDR1 LGHDT and CDR2 YNNKEL come from the germline V gene (reference sequence). CDR3: CASSRGLAEGDEQFF. The CDR3 nucleotides read TGTGCCAGCAGCCGGGGGCTAGCGGAGGGGGATGAGCAGTTCTTC.

This sequence joins TRBV11-2 and TRBJ2-4; TRBD1 is a possible D gene (5 bases). The germline gives CDR1 SGHAT, CDR2 FQNNGV. The CDR3 totals 14 residues. Deletions cut 5 bases from V and 9 bases from J, with 17 bases between. For the CDR3, the DNA is TGTGCCAGCAGCGCCGCCGGACAATCGGGCATTCAGTACTTC. Translation: CASSAAGQSGIQYF. The full variable domain, in which reference TRBV11-2 and TRBJ2-4 provide the parts outside the CDR3, is EAGVAQSPRYKIIEKRQSVAFWCNPISGHATLYWYQQILGQGPKLLIQFQNNGVVDDSQLPKDRFSAERLKGVDSTLKIQPAKLEDSAVYLCASSAAGQSGIQYFGAGTRLSVL.

J is TRBJ2-1 and V is TRBV7-6, with TRBD1 matching 9 bases. The germline V gene has CDR1 SGHVS and CDR2 FNYEAQ. The CDR3 consists of 17 residues. The junction had 7 bases not matched to a gene; V was cut back by 0 bases and J by 4 bases. CDR3 amino acids: CASSLAGGGQGYNEQFF. In nucleotides, the CDR3 is TGTGCCAGCAGCTTAGCGGGCGGCGGACAGGGGTACAATGAGCAGTTCTTC.

The V gene is TRBV10-3, the J gene TRBJ2-7; the D gene is possibly TRBD1 (5 bases). The V gene's germline CDR1 is ENHRY and CDR2 SYGVKD. Trimming took 2 bases from V and 11 from J, leaving 13 bases between them. The CDR3 has 12 amino acids. The CDR3 here is CAISEPTGREYF. DNA of the CDR3: TGTGCCATCAGTGAGCCAACAGGTCGGGAGTACTTC.

The chain uses TRBV7-3 and TRBJ2-7; 7 bases agree with TRBD1. Germline-derived CDR1 and CDR2 are SGHTA and FQGTGA. Trimming took 5 bases from V and 6 from J; bases not matched to a gene: 10. The CDR3 loop spans 14 amino acids. CDR3 region: CASSPRTGYGEQYF. The CDR3 DNA reads TGTGCCAGCAGCCCCCGGACAGGTTATGGCGAGCAGTACTTC.

This chain links TRBV2 with TRBJ1-6; 8 bases are shared with TRBD1. J gave up 9 bases and V 6 bases, and 10 bases lay outside the gene matches. From germline, CDR1 is SNHLY and CDR2 FYNNEI. This CDR3 contains 15 residues. The CDR3 reads CASREQGARGSPLHF. The CDR3 coding sequence is TGTGCCAGCAGAGAGCAGGGGGCGCGGGGTTCACCCCTCCACTTT.